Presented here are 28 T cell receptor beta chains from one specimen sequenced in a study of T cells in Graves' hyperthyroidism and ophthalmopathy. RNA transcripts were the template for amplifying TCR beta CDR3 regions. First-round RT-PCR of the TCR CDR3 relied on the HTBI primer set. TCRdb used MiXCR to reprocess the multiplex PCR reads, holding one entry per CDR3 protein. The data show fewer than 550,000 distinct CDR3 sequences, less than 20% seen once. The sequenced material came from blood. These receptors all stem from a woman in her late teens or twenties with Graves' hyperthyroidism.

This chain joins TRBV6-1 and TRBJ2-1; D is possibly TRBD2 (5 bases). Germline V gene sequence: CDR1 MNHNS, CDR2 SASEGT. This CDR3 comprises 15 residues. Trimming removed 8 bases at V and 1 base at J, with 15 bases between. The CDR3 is CASSPAGRSYNEQFF. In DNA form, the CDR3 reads TGTGCCAGCTCCCCGGCGGGCAGATCCTACAATGAGCAGTTCTTC.

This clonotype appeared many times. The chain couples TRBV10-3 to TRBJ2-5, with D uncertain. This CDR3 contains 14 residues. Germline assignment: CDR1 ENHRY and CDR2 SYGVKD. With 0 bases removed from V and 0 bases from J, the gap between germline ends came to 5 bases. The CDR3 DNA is TGTGCCATCAGTGAGTCATATAACCAAGAGACCCAGTACTTC. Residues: CAISESYNQETQYF.

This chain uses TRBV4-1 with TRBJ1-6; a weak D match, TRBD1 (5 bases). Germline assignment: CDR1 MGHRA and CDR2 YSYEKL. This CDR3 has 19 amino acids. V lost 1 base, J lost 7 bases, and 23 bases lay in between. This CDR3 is CASSQGRLSDKILNSPLHF. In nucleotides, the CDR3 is TGCGCCAGCAGCCAAGGACGCCTCTCGGACAAAATACTGAATTCACCCCTCCACTTT.

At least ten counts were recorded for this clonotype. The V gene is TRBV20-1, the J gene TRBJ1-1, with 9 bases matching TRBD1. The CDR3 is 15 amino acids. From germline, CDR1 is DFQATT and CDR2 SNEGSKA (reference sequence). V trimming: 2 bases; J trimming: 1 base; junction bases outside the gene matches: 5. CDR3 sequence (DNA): TGCAGTGCTAGACCCGACAGGGGGGGGAACACTGAAGCTTTCTTT. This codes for CSARPDRGGNTEAFF.

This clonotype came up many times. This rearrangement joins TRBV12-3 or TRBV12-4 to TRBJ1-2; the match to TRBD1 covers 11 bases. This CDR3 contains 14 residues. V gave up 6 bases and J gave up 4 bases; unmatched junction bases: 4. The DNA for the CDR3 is TGTGCCAGCAGATGGACAGGGGGCAGCTATGGCTACACCTTC. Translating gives CASRWTGGSYGYTF.

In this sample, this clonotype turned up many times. CDR3 amino acids: CASSLAGLTRVRTEAFF. The CDR3 DNA is TGTGCCAGCAGCTTAGCCGGACTTACACGGGTTAGGACTGAAGCTTTCTTT. This chain joins TRBV11-3 and TRBJ1-1; no clear D gene. Trimming took 1 base from V and 5 from J, leaving 20 bases between them. CDR1 is SGHNT and CDR2 is YENEEA in the germline V gene. The CDR3 spans 17 residues.

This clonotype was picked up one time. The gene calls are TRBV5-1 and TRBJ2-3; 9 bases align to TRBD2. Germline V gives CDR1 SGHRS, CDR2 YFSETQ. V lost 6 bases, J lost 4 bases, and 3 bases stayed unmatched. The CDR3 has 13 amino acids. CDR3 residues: CASTQREADTQYF. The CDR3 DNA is TGCGCCAGCACTCAGCGGGAGGCAGATACGCAGTATTTT.

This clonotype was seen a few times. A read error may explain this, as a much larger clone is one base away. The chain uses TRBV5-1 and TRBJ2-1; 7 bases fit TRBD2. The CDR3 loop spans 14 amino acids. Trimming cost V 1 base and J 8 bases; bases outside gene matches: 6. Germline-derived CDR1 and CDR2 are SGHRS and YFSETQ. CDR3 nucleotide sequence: TGCGCCAGCAGCTTGACTAGCGATACTCATGAGCAGTTCTTC. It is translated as CASSLTSDTHEQFF.

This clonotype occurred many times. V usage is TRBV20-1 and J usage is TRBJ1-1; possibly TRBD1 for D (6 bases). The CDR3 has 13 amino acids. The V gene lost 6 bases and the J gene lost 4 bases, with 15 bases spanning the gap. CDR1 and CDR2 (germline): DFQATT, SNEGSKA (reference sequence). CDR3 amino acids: CSAPQGRGTEAFF. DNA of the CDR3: TGCAGTGCCCCGCAGGGGCGCGGCACTGAAGCTTTCTTT.

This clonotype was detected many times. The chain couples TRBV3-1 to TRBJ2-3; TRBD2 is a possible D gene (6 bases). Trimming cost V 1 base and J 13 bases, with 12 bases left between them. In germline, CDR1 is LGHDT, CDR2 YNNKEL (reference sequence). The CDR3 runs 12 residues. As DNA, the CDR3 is TGTGCCAGCAGCCAAGGACTCTCGGGAGAGTATTTT. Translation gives CASSQGLSGEYF.

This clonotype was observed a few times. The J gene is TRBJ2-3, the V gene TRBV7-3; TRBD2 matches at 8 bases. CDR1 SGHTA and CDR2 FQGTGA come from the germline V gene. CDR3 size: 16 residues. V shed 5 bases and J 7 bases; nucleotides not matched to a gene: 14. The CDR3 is CASSRTSGGSPYTQYF. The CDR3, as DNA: TGTGCCAGCAGCAGAACTAGCGGCGGTTCCCCCTATACGCAGTATTTT.

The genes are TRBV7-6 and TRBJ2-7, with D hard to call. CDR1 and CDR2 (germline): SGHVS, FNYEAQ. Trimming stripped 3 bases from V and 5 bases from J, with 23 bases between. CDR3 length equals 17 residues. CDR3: CASSLGYQTDPRDEQYF. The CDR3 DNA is TGTGCCAGCAGCTTGGGATATCAGACCGACCCTCGGGACGAGCAGTACTTC.

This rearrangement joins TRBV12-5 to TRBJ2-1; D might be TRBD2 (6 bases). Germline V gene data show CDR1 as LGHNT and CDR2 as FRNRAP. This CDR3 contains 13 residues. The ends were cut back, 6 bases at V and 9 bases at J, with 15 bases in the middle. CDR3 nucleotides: TGTGCTAGTGGGGACCTGATGCGGGGTGAGCAGTTCTTC. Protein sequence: CASGDLMRGEQFF. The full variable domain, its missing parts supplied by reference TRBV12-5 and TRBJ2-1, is DARVTQTPRHKVTEMGQEVTMRCQPILGHNTVFWYRQTMMQGLELLAYFRNRAPLDDSGMPKDRFSAEMPDATLATLKIQPSEPRDSAVYFCASGDLMRGEQFFGPGTRLTVL.

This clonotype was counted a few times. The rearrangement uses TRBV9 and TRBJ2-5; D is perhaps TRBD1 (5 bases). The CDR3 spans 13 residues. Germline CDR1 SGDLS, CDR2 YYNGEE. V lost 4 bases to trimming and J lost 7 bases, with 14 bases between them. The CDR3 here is CASSKETAGTQYF. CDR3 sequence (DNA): TGTGCCAGCAGCAAAGAGACAGCCGGGACCCAGTACTTC.

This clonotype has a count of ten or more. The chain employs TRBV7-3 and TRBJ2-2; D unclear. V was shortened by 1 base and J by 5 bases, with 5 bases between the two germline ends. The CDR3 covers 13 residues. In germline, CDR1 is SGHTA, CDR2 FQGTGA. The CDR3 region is CASSLMSTGELFF. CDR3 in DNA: TGTGCCAGCAGCTTAATGTCGACCGGGGAGCTGTTTTTT.

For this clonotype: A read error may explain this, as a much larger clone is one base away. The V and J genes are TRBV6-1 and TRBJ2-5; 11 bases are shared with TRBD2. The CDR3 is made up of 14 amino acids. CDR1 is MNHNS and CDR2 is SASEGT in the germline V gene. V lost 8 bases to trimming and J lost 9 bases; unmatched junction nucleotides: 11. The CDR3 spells CASRGLLAGVAQYF. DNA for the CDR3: TGTGCCAGCCGCGGGCTACTAGCGGGGGTGGCCCAGTACTTC.

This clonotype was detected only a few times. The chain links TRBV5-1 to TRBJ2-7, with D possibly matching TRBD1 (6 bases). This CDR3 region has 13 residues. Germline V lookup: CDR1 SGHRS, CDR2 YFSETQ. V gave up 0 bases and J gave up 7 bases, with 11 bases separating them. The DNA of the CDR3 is TGCGCCAGCAGCTTGGAGGGGGATCGTGAGCAGTACTTC. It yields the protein CASSLEGDREQYF. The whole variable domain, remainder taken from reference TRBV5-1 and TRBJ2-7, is KAGVTQTPRYLIKTRGQQVTLSCSPISGHRSVSWYQQTPGQGLQFLFEYFSETQRNKGNFPGRFSGRQFSNSRSEMNVSTLELGDSALYLCASSLEGDREQYFGPGTRLTVT.

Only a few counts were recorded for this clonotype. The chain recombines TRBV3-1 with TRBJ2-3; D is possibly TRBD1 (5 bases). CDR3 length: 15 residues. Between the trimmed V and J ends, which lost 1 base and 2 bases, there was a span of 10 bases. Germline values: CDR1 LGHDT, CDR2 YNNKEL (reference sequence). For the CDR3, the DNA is TGTGCCAGCAGCCAAGGACAGTCAGACACAGATACGCAGTATTTT. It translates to CASSQGQSDTDTQYF.

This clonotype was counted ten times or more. The CDR3 region is CASSQDRTGSYEQYF. The CDR3 DNA sequence: TGCGCCAGCAGCCAAGATCGGACAGGTTCCTACGAGCAGTACTTC. This chain links TRBV4-1 with TRBJ2-7; 7 bases align to TRBD1. This CDR3 contains 15 residues. V lost 0 bases to trimming and J lost 1 base; unmatched junction nucleotides: 3. Germline assignment: CDR1 MGHRA and CDR2 YSYEKL.

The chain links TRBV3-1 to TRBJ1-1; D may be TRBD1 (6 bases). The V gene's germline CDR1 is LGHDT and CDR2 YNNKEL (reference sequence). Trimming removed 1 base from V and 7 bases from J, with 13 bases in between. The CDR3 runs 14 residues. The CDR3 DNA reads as TGTGCCAGCAGCCAAGCCGGGGGCGCGGGTGAAGCTTTCTTT. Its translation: CASSQAGGAGEAFF.

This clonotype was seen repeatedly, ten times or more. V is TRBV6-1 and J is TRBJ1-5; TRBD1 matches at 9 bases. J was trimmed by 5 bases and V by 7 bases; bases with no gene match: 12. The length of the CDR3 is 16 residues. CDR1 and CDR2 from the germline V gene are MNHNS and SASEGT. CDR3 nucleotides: TGTGCCAGCATTTCAAAGGTACAGGGGGCGGATCAGCCCCAGCATTTT. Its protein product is CASISKVQGADQPQHF.

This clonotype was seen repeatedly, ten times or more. The CDR3 DNA sequence: TGTGCCAGCAGTCCCCCGAGGGGGAGCAATCAGCCCCAGCATTTT. This translates into CASSPPRGSNQPQHF. The chain carries TRBV7-2 and TRBJ1-5, with D possibly TRBD1 on 6 matching bases. The germline V gene encodes CDR1 SGHTA and CDR2 FQGNSA. The V and J ends lost 6 bases and 1 base respectively, with 13 bases between them. The CDR3 is made up of 15 amino acids. Filled out from reference TRBV7-2 and TRBJ1-5, the complete variable domain reads GAGVSQSPSNKVTEKGKDVELRCDPISGHTALYWYRQSLGQGLEFLIYFQGNSAPDKSGLPSDRFSAERTGGSVSTLTIQRTQQEDSAVYLCASSPPRGSNQPQHFGDGTRLSIL.

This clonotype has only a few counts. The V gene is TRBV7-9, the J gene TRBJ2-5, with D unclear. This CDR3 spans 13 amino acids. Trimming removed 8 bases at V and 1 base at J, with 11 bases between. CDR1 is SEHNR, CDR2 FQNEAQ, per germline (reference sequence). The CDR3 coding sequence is TGTGCCAGCCGTGGGCCCCCCCAAGAGACCCAGTACTTC. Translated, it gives CASRGPPQETQYF.

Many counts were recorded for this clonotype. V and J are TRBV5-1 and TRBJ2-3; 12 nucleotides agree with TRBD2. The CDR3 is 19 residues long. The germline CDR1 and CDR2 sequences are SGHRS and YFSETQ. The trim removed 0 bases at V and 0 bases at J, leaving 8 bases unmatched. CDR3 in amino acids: CASSLEGLAGYASTDTQYF. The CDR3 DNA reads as TGCGCCAGCAGCTTGGAGGGACTAGCGGGCTACGCTAGCACAGATACGCAGTATTTT.

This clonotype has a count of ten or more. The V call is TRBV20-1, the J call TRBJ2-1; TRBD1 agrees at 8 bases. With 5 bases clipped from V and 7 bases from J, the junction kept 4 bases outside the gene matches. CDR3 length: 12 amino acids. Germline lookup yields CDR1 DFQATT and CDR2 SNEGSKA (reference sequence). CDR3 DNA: TGCAGTGCTCAACGACAGGGGAATGAGCAGTTCTTC. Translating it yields CSAQRQGNEQFF.

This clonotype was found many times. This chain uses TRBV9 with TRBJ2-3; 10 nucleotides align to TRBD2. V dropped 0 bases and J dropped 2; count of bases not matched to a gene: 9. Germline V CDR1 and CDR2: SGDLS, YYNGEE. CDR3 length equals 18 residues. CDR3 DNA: TGTGCCAGCAGCGTAGGTAGCGGGAGGACGGGTGTCACAGATACGCAGTATTTT. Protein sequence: CASSVGSGRTGVTDTQYF. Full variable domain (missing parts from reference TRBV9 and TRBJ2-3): DSGVTQTPKHLITATGQRVTLRCSPRSGDLSVYWYQQSLDQGLQFLIQYYNGEERAKGNILERFSAQQFPDLHSELNLSSLELGDSALYFCASSVGSGRTGVTDTQYFGPGTRLTVL.

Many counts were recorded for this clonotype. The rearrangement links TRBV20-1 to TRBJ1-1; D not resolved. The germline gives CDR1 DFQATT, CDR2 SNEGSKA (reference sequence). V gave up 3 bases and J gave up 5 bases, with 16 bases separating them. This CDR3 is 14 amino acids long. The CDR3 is CSASPALAGTEAFF. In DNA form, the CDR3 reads TGCAGTGCTAGCCCCGCTTTAGCGGGAACTGAAGCTTTCTTT.

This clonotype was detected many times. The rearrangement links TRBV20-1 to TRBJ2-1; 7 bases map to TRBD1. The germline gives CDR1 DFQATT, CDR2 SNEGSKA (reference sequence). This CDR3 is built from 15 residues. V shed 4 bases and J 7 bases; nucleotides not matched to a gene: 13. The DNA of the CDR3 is TGCAGTGCTATAAATTCAGGGGGTCTGGTAAATGAGCAGTTCTTC. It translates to CSAINSGGLVNEQFF.